This T cell receptor beta chain was identified during a study of blood T cells in healthy people across ages. Extractions gave at least 6 micrograms of total RNA per sample. The germline V gene has CDR1 MDHEN and CDR2 SYDVKM. V lost 3 bases, J lost 5 bases, and 27 bases lay in between. The CDR3 is 19 residues long. A second PCR of 7 to 11 cycles used a sample-barcoded 5' primer and a J-beta primer mix. From the 5' RACE reads, TCRdb called clonotypes with MiXCR, one entry per CDR3 protein. The table lists some 860,000 distinct CDR3 sequences, about 61% of them singletons. The V gene is TRBV28, the J gene TRBJ2-3; no clear D. Sequencing was done on a sample of blood. The sequence derives from a man aged 35 to 55 in good health. DNA of the CDR3: TGTGCCAGCAGTTTGGCATACGGGTCCCGTCGGCAGTTGGAAGATACGCAGTATTTT. It translates to CASSLAYGSRRQLEDTQYF.